This T cell receptor (beta chain) was identified in a study of T-cell reconstitution after alpha-beta-depleted transplantation in children (dated by TCRdb to the mid-2010s). Broadly, across the study: The study quantitatively tracked T-cell immune reconstitution after TCRalphabeta/CD19-depleted allogeneic hematopoietic cell transplantation in children using TCR repertoire profiling.

At least ten counts were recorded for this clonotype. Its cognate antigen has yet to be identified. The sample holds no much larger clone one base away, and base qualities are not on file. To prepare the library, PCR was applied. The data were produced on an Illumina HiSeq 2500. TCR library preparation used molecular barcoding, with unique molecular identifiers applied to normalize quantification of the TCRbeta repertoire. TCRdb trimmed public reads at Q25 via fastp, called clones via MiXCR and kept in-frame beta chains. Rows matching on CDR3 protein sequence are summarized as one entry with the most common DNA and genes. The sample table contains some 280,000 distinct CDR3 sequences; only one count was recorded for roughly 9.5% of them. The biggest ten clones account for about 9.5% of the sample. The CDR3 measures 16 amino acids from cysteine to phenylalanine. Of all the DNA, just the CDR3 is kept, 48 bases in frame from base 1. The CDR1 and CDR2 encoded by the germline V gene are SGHRS and YFSETQ. Here V drops 0 bases and J drops 5 bases, and the junction holds 8 bases not matched to any gene.

The receptor was derived from a human donor who donated a stem cell graft to a child with SCID. The rearrangement joined TRBV5-1 to TRBJ2-7, and 10 junctional nucleotides match TRBD2. Sequences were derived from PBMCs from the stem cell graft donor, sampled from the stem cell graft. In nucleotide form, the sequence is TGCGCCAGCAGCTTGGCGTCTAGCGGGGGAAGGAACGAGCAGTACTTC. Its translation reads: CASSLASSGGRNEQYF. Full variable domain (CDR3 extended with the reference TRBV5-1 and TRBJ2-7 proteins): KAGVTQTPRYLIKTRGQQVTLSCSPISGHRSVSWYQQTPGQGLQFLFEYFSETQRNKGNFPGRFSGRQFSNSRSEMNVSTLELGDSALYLCASSLASSGGRNEQYFGPGTRLTVT.